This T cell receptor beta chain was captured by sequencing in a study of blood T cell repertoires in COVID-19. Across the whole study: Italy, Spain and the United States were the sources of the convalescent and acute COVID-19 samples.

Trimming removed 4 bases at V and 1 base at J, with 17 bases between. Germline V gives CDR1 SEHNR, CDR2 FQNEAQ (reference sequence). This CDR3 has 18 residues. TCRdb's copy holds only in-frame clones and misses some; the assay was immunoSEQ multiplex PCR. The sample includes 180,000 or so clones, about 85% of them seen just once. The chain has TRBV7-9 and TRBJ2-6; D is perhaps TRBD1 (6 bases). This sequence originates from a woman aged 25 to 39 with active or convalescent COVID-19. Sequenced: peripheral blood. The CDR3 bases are TGTGCCAGCAGCTCTATCGCAGGGGTGACATCTGGGGCCAACGTCCTGACTTTC. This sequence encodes CASSSIAGVTSGANVLTF. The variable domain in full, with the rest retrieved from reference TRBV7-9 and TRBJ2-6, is DTGVSQNPRHKITKRGQNVTFRCDPISEHNRLYWYRQTLGQGPEFLTYFQNEAQLEKSRLLSDRFSAERPKGSFSTLEIQRTEQGDSAMYLCASSSIAGVTSGANVLTFGAGSRLTVL.